The 21 T cell receptor beta chains in this list originate from one sample, sequenced in a study of T-cell reconstitution after alpha-beta-depleted transplantation in children. TCRbeta library preparation incorporated unique molecular identifiers. TCRdb passed the PCR reads through MiXCR, listing each CDR3 protein once. The table shows about a million distinct CDR3 sequences, with less than 30% occurring only once. Specimen: PBMCs, mostly from graft donor cells, collected 360 days after TCRalphabeta/CD19-depleted stem cell transplant. The receptors were sampled from a boy under two years old who had a stem cell transplant for SCID, so the T cells may come from the graft donor.

The chain combines TRBV2 with TRBJ1-4; D remains unclear. The CDR3 has 14 amino acids. The germline gives CDR1 SNHLY, CDR2 FYNNEI. The ends were cut back, 4 bases at V and 5 bases at J, with 11 bases in the middle. The CDR3 DNA follows: TGTGCCAGCAGTGTGTCCGGCACCAATGAAAAACTGTTTTTT. Protein product: CASSVSGTNEKLFF. Filled out from reference TRBV2 and TRBJ1-4, the complete variable domain reads EPEVTQTPSHQVTQMGQEVILRCVPISNHLYFYWYRQILGQKVEFLVSFYNNEISEKSEIFDDQFSVERPDGSNFTLKIRSTKLEDSAMYFCASSVSGTNEKLFFGSGTQLSVL.

This chain connects TRBV6-1 to TRBJ1-3; unclear D gene. The V gene's germline CDR1 is MNHNS and CDR2 SASEGT. The CDR3 totals 15 residues. V lost 7 bases to trimming and J lost 0 bases, with 13 bases between them. Written as DNA, the CDR3 is TGTGCCAGCAAGCATGACTCTGCCTCTGGAAACACCATATATTTT. Translating gives CASKHDSASGNTIYF.

This clonotype appeared a few times. V is TRBV10-3 and J is TRBJ2-5, with D maybe TRBD1 (6 bases). The V gene's germline CDR1 is ENHRY and CDR2 SYGVKD. V was clipped by 2 bases and J by 5 bases, with 15 bases between them. This CDR3 is 15 amino acids long. The CDR3 region has the DNA TGTGCCATCAGTGAGAAAGGGACACCTCCGGAGACCCAGTACTTC. Translation: CAISEKGTPPETQYF.

V and J are TRBV5-1 and TRBJ1-5; weak D call: TRBD1 (6 bases). Looked up from germline, CDR1 is SGHRS and CDR2 is YFSETQ. The CDR3 has 14 amino acids. The V gene lost 4 bases and the J gene lost 4 bases, with 12 bases spanning the gap. The CDR3 DNA follows: TGCGCCAGCAGCCCCCTCGGACAGAATCAGCCCCAGCATTTT. Translation: CASSPLGQNQPQHF.

This clonotype was seen more than once but under ten times. The chain joins TRBV7-2 to TRBJ2-7, with 8 bases lining up with TRBD1. After removal of 5 bases from V and 5 bases from J, the junction contained 11 bases not matched to a gene. Germline loops: CDR1 SGHTA, CDR2 FQGNSA. The CDR3 spans 15 residues. The CDR3 DNA reads as TGTGCCAGCAGCCCGCGGACAGGGCGAGGCAACGAGCAGTACTTC. Its translation: CASSPRTGRGNEQYF.

With respect to this clonotype: One end of the junction does not line up with germline, which may come from a read error. The rearrangement uses TRBV10-3 and TRBJ2-7; D call uncertain. The germline V gene encodes CDR1 ENHRY and CDR2 SYGVKD. The CDR3 length is 14 residues. DNA of the CDR3: TGTGCCATCAGTGAGTCGCACGTCTCCCACGAGCAGTACTTC. Encoded protein: CAISESHVSHEQYF.

The chain has TRBV4-1 and TRBJ1-5, with D perhaps matching TRBD1 (5 bases). This CDR3 comprises 15 residues. V shed 2 bases and J shed 5 bases, with 13 bases lying between them. Germline V gives CDR1 MGHRA, CDR2 YSYEKL. For the CDR3, the DNA is TGCGCCAGCAGCCAAATGTGGGGGAAGCATCAGCCCCAGCATTTT. It translates to CASSQMWGKHQPQHF.

This clonotype was counted between two and nine times. The rearrangement uses TRBV4-2 and TRBJ2-2; 8 nucleotides agree with TRBD1. CDR1 and CDR2 from the germline V gene are LGHNA and YNFKEQ. V trimming: 0 bases; J trimming: 6 bases; junction bases outside the gene matches: 9. The CDR3 consists of 17 residues. The CDR3 is CASSQDQRTGYSGELFF. The CDR3 DNA follows: TGTGCCAGCAGCCAAGATCAAAGGACAGGGTATTCCGGGGAGCTGTTTTTT.

This clonotype was observed a few times. This rearrangement joins TRBV5-5 to TRBJ2-6; D is ambiguous. The CDR3 extends over 17 amino acids. Trimming pared 0 bases from V and 0 bases from J, leaving 10 bases between. The germline CDR1 and CDR2 sequences are SGHKS and YYEKEE (reference sequence). The CDR3 DNA reads as TGTGCCAGCAGCTTGGTCAGACCGGGCTCTGGGGCCAACGTCCTGACTTTC. Translation gives CASSLVRPGSGANVLTF.

The CDR3 DNA reads TGTGCCAGCAGCCAACACAGGGGAATCAACAATGAGCAGTTCTTC. As protein: CASSQHRGINNEQFF. The rearrangement links TRBV4-2 to TRBJ2-1; 7 bases match TRBD1. V was clipped by 2 bases and J by 5 bases; unmatched bases: 6. Germline V gene lookup returns CDR1 LGHNA and CDR2 YNFKEQ. The CDR3 runs to 15 residues.

A single count supports this clonotype. The J gene is TRBJ1-1, the V gene TRBV18; TRBD1 matches 7 bases. J gave up 1 base and V 4 bases, and 12 bases lay outside the gene matches. This CDR3 contains 17 residues. Per germline, CDR1 KGHSH and CDR2 LQKENI. DNA for the CDR3: TGTGCCAGCTCACTGATCTGGGACAGCTTAGCGAACACTGAAGCTTTCTTT. It is translated as CASSLIWDSLANTEAFF. The full variable domain, with the rest looked up from reference TRBV18 and TRBJ1-1, is NAGVMQNPRHLVRRRGQEARLRCSPMKGHSHVYWYRQLPEEGLKFMVYLQKENIIDESGMPKERFSAEFPKEGPSILRIQQVVRGDSAAYFCASSLIWDSLANTEAFFGQGTRLTVV.

The chain uses TRBV15 and TRBJ2-3; 7 bases are a match to TRBD2. Germline values: CDR1 LNHNV, CDR2 YYDKDF (reference sequence). Unmatched junction bases numbered 13, after V lost 0 bases and J lost 4 bases. The CDR3 length is 18 residues. In nucleotides, the CDR3 is TGTGCCACCAGCAGAGATTACGCATTGGTAGCGGGCGCAGATACGCAGTATTTT. Translation: CATSRDYALVAGADTQYF. Using reference TRBV15 and TRBJ2-3 for the parts outside the CDR3, the full variable domain is DAMVIQNPRYQVTQFGKPVTLSCSQTLNHNVMYWYQQKSSQAPKLLFHYYDKDFNNEADTPDNFQSRRPNTSFCFLDIRSPGLGDTAMYLCATSRDYALVAGADTQYFGPGTRLTVL.

This clonotype was detected a few times. This chain connects TRBV12-3 or TRBV12-4 to TRBJ2-3, with TRBD1 identical over 9 bases. This CDR3 region has 14 residues. The V segment lost 4 bases and the J segment 5 bases; nucleotides outside the gene matches: 4. As DNA, the CDR3 is TGTGCCAGCAGTTCGGCGGACAGGGGAGATACGCAGTATTTT. Its protein product is CASSSADRGDTQYF.

This clonotype was found a few times. V usage is TRBV29-1 and J usage is TRBJ2-1; D not resolved. Germline V CDR1 and CDR2: SQVTM, ANQGSEA. There are 16 residues in the CDR3. V was pared by 3 bases and J by 0 bases, with 15 bases between. The CDR3 region has the DNA TGCAGCGTTGAGTTGGGTTACCTCAGCTCCTACAATGAGCAGTTCTTC. Translated, it gives CSVELGYLSSYNEQFF.

The chain employs TRBV28 and TRBJ1-2, with 7 positions matching TRBD1. This CDR3 has 16 amino acids. Germline assignment: CDR1 MDHEN and CDR2 SYDVKM. The V gene end was trimmed by 7 bases and the J gene end by 2 bases; junction bases not matched to a gene: 13. CDR3 sequence: CASTPFGGGANYGYTF. In DNA, the CDR3 is TGTGCCAGCACGCCTTTTGGAGGGGGCGCGAACTATGGCTACACCTTC.

In its sample, this clonotype was seen a few times. The chain is built from TRBV7-3 and TRBJ2-1; TRBD1 or TRBD2 may be the D gene (5 bases each). Germline V gives CDR1 SGHTA, CDR2 FQGTGA. The V gene lost 3 bases and the J gene lost 5 bases, with 14 bases spanning the gap. CDR3 length equals 15 residues. The CDR3 region has the DNA TGTGCCAGCAGCTTCGGGGCAGGGCGCGACAATGAGCAGTTCTTC. This encodes CASSFGAGRDNEQFF.

This clonotype came up a few times. This chain connects TRBV7-6 to TRBJ2-1; the D is unclear. Trimming took 5 bases from V and 8 from J, leaving 16 bases between them. CDR3 length: 14 amino acids. Germline values: CDR1 SGHVS, CDR2 FNYEAQ. CDR3 nucleotide sequence: TGTGCCAGCAGCCGGAACCCGCTTAGGGATGAGCAGTTCTTC. It translates to CASSRNPLRDEQFF.

This clonotype was counted only a few times. The chain recombines TRBV15 with TRBJ1-3; D is uncertain. Trimming pared 3 bases from V and 9 bases from J, leaving 15 bases between. Germline values: CDR1 LNHNV, CDR2 YYDKDF (reference sequence). This CDR3 region has 14 residues. DNA for the CDR3: TGTGCCACCAGCAGGGTGCCGGGGTTTGGCACCATATATTTT. Translating gives CATSRVPGFGTIYF.

The chain carries TRBV20-1 and TRBJ2-7; 11 bases line up with TRBD2. V gave up 1 base and J gave up 9 bases; unmatched junction bases: 14. CDR1 and CDR2 (germline): DFQATT, SNEGSKA (reference sequence). This CDR3 has 16 residues. CDR3 sequence: CSARVWRLAGRNGQYF. The CDR3 DNA sequence: TGCAGTGCTAGAGTTTGGCGACTAGCGGGGAGGAACGGGCAGTACTTC.

V and J are TRBV5-1 and TRBJ2-7; possible D gene TRBD1, 5 bases. From germline, CDR1 is SGHRS and CDR2 YFSETQ. The ends were cut back, 4 bases at V and 3 bases at J, with 17 bases in the middle. CDR3 length equals 15 residues. CDR3 bases: TGCGCCAGCAGCCGGTACCAGGGATCCCGCTACGAGCAGTACTTC. It codes for CASSRYQGSRYEQYF.

V gene TRBV7-8 combines with J gene TRBJ1-1; TRBD1 matches at 7 bases. This CDR3 is built from 16 residues. Germline CDR1 SGHVS, CDR2 FQNEAQ. V shed 7 bases, J shed 1 base, and the junction held 12 bases outside the gene matches. This CDR3 reads CASTTLHRGPNTEAFF. The CDR3 nucleotides are TGTGCCAGCACCACGCTACACAGGGGACCGAACACTGAAGCTTTCTTT.